These 17 T cell receptor beta chains originate from one sample sequenced in a study of tumor-infiltrating lymphocytes in primary liver carcinoma. Germline DNA was also extracted, and blood RNA was taken from unsorted whole blood. A primer matching the constant region was used to make TCR beta cDNA from around 460 ng of total RNA. Slightly modified ARM-PCR served as the procedure for the TCR beta libraries. These libraries came from three rounds of nested multiplex PCR. Amplification in the first two PCR rounds was performed using TRBV1-TRBV30 forward primers and a C-beta reverse primer for around 11 cycles each. TCRdb recomputed calls from the multiplex PCR reads with MiXCR, one row per CDR3 protein. There are 310,000 or so distinct CDR3 sequences in the sample; approximately 58% occur only once, and about 18% lies in the top ten. The specimen sequenced was peripheral blood. The source of these receptors is a woman aged 30 to 39 with primary liver carcinoma and hepatitis B virus infection.

Comments on this clonotype: A single base separates this from a much larger clone, so it may be a read error. The chain carries TRBV11-3 and TRBJ2-1; TRBD2 aligns across 12 bases. Looked up from germline, CDR1 is SGHNT and CDR2 is YENEEA. The CDR3 spans 21 residues. The CDR3 sequence: CASSLAPLPSLLAGGFNVQFF. Here the CDR3 DNA reads TGTGCCAGCAGCTTAGCCCCGCTTCCATCATTACTAGCGGGAGGTTTTAATGTGCAGTTCTTC. Drawing the rest from reference TRBV11-3 and TRBJ2-1, the complete variable domain is EAGVVQSPRYKIIEKKQPVAFWCNPISGHNTLYWYLQNLGQGPELLIRYENEEAVDDSQLPKDRFSAERLKGVDSTLKIQPAELGDSAVYLCASSLAPLPSLLAGGFNVQFFGPGTRLTVL.

In its sample, this clonotype was seen many times. The chain joins TRBV15 to TRBJ2-3; D ambiguous. Germline CDR1 reads LNHNV; CDR2 reads YYDKDF (reference sequence). V lost 0 bases, J lost 6 bases, and 10 bases lay in between. The CDR3 loop spans 14 amino acids. The DNA of the CDR3 is TGTGCCACCAGCAGAGATGGGATTGGGGATACGCAGTATTTT. This codes for CATSRDGIGDTQYF.

With respect to this clonotype: A read error is likely, as this CDR3 ends without the conserved phenylalanine or tryptophan. CDR3 protein: CASTSPGHEQYL. The CDR3 DNA sequence: TGTGCCAGCACCTCCCCGGGCCACGAGCAGTACCTC. The V and J genes are TRBV5-4 and TRBJ2-7; D unclear. This CDR3 is built from 12 residues. CDR1 is SGHNT, CDR2 YYREEE, per germline (reference sequence). V gave up 6 bases and J gave up 5 bases, with 12 bases separating them.

Details on this clonotype: A read error may account for a junction end that differs from germline. The V gene is TRBV7-8, the J gene TRBJ2-3; D is possibly TRBD2 (6 bases). The germline V gene encodes CDR1 SGHVS and CDR2 FQNEAQ. There are 18 residues in the CDR3. This CDR3 is CTSSLATGAPSSTDTQYF. CDR3 nucleotide sequence: TGTACCAGCAGCTTAGCGACGGGAGCTCCTAGTAGCACAGATACGCAGTATTTT.

This sequence joins TRBV12-3 or TRBV12-4 and TRBJ2-5, with D possibly matching TRBD2 (5 bases). The CDR3 loop spans 12 amino acids. The V gene lost 9 bases and the J gene lost 6 bases, with 14 bases spanning the gap. The CDR3 region is CASNNREQTQYF. The CDR3 DNA is TGTGCCAGTAACAATCGGGAACAGACCCAGTACTTC.

This clonotype was observed at least ten times. V and J are TRBV11-2 and TRBJ1-1; D call uncertain. The CDR3 is made up of 17 amino acids. Looked up from germline, CDR1 is SGHAT and CDR2 is FQNNGV. Trimming pared 1 base from V and 5 bases from J, leaving 20 bases between. The CDR3 region has the DNA TGTGCCAGCAGCTTAGCCCTCAATGTCCTTGGTGGGACTGAAGCTTTCTTT. Translated, it gives CASSLALNVLGGTEAFF.

The chain is built from TRBV6-1 and TRBJ2-1, with D maybe TRBD1 (5 bases). V was trimmed by 5 bases and J by 5 bases, leaving 19 bases between them. The CDR3 spans 16 residues. The germline V gene encodes CDR1 MNHNS and CDR2 SASEGT. The CDR3 nucleotides are TGTGCCAGCAGTAAGATGGACACATACCTCGACAATGAGCAGTTCTTC. This encodes CASSKMDTYLDNEQFF.

There are a few counts of this clonotype. A much larger clonotype is one base distant, so this may be a read error. The chain employs TRBV11-1 and TRBJ2-1, with D hard to call. The CDR3 runs 16 residues. Germline CDR1 reads SGHAT; CDR2 reads FQDESV (reference sequence). Trimming left V 4 bases short and J 3 bases short, with 16 bases between. The CDR3 DNA reads TGTGCCAGCAGCTCGTACGGCAACACGTTCTACAATGAGCAGTTCTTC. Amino acid sequence: CASSSYGNTFYNEQFF.

A few counts support this clonotype. The rearrangement uses TRBV28 and TRBJ1-5, with TRBD1 identical over 10 bases. Germline CDR1 MDHEN, CDR2 SYDVKM. V lost 10 bases and J lost 4; bases outside the gene matches: 10. The CDR3 totals 15 residues. Here the CDR3 reads CATHLRTGGNQPQHF. CDR3 DNA: TGTGCCACCCACCTCCGGACAGGGGGGAATCAGCCCCAGCATTTT. The full variable domain, with the rest looked up from reference TRBV28 and TRBJ1-5, is DVKVTQSSRYLVKRTGEKVFLECVQDMDHENMFWYRQDPGLGLRLIYFSYDVKMKEKGDIPEGYSVSREKKERFSLILESASTNQTSMYLCATHLRTGGNQPQHFGDGTRLSIL.

In its sample, this clonotype was seen a few times. The chain links TRBV6-2 or TRBV6-3 to TRBJ2-7; D gene unclear. This CDR3 is built from 14 residues. The V end was cut by 6 bases, the J end by 4 bases, with 16 bases between. The V gene's germline CDR1 is MNHEY and CDR2 SVGEGT. The CDR3 sequence is CASSPSGRVYEQYF. CDR3 DNA sequence: TGTGCCAGCAGCCCCTCTGGCCGGGTTTACGAGCAGTACTTC.

The gene calls are TRBV20-1 and TRBJ2-3, with 11 bases identical to TRBD2. Trimming took 7 bases from V and 8 from J; bases not matched to a gene: 8. The CDR3 extends over 13 amino acids. The germline gives CDR1 DFQATT, CDR2 SNEGSKA (reference sequence). The CDR3 spells CSVSSGRASTQYF. The CDR3 DNA is TGCAGTGTTAGTAGCGGGAGGGCCAGTACGCAGTATTTT.

With regard to this clonotype: One end of the junction does not line up with germline, which may come from a read error. V is TRBV5-4 and J is TRBJ2-6; D may be TRBD1 (5 bases). The CDR3 is 18 residues long. Germline V gene lookup returns CDR1 SGHNT and CDR2 YYREEE (reference sequence). The CDR3 sequence: CASSPGESLSSGANALTF. The CDR3 DNA is TGTGCCAGCAGCCCCGGCGAGAGCCTAAGCTCTGGGGCCAACGCCCTGACTTTC.

The CDR3 DNA reads TGCGCCAGCAGCCAAAAGATGGGTAACTTCGAAGGTCAGCCCCAGCATTTT. Its protein product is CASSQKMGNFEGQPQHF. This chain links TRBV4-1 with TRBJ1-5; D is ambiguous. The CDR3 contains 17 residues. Germline-derived CDR1 and CDR2 are MGHRA and YSYEKL. The V end lost 2 bases, the J end lost 6 bases, and 20 bases lay between the germline ends.

Remarks on this clonotype: An end of the junction differs from the germline gene, which may be a read error. The chain joins TRBV14 to TRBJ2-1; no clear D. Germline V lookup: CDR1 SGHDN, CDR2 FVKESK. The CDR3 is 18 residues long. Here the CDR3 DNA reads TGTGCCGGCAGCCAAGTTCGAACAGCTCAATTGTTCTACAATGAGCAGTTCTTC. It translates to CAGSQVRTAQLFYNEQFF.

With respect to this clonotype: An end of the junction differs from the germline gene, which may be a read error. The chain recombines TRBV10-3 with TRBJ2-7; D gene unclear. Looked up from germline, CDR1 is ENHRY and CDR2 is SYGVKD. The CDR3 contains 13 residues. The CDR3 sequence: CTIGPVTNYEQYF. DNA for the CDR3: TGTACCATAGGACCGGTGACCAACTATGAGCAGTACTTC.

J is TRBJ1-2 and V is TRBV5-5; D gene unclear. Per germline, CDR1 SGHKS and CDR2 YYEKEE (reference sequence). This CDR3 contains 15 residues. V was shortened by 7 bases and J by 0 bases, with 16 bases between the two germline ends. The CDR3 spells CASRSWDQANYGYTF. In DNA, the CDR3 is TGTGCCAGCCGGTCCTGGGATCAAGCTAACTATGGCTACACCTTC.

The CDR3 protein is CASSTRLESSGNTIYF. In nucleotides, the CDR3 is TGTGCCAGCAGTACGCGACTGGAGAGCTCTGGAAACACCATATATTTT. The gene calls are TRBV28 and TRBJ1-3, with D unresolved. Trimming left V 5 bases short and J 0 bases short, with 14 bases between. This CDR3 region has 16 residues. Per the germline V gene, CDR1 is MDHEN and CDR2 is SYDVKM.